The rows below give T cell receptor beta chains drawn from one sample of a study of shared clonotypes between healthy human individuals. Here immunoSEQ multiplex PCR was the method, and the copy in TCRdb shows in-frame clones only, minus some. The sample lists about 450,000 clones, roughly 78% seen once, with about an eighth in the top ten. Sequencing was performed on PBMCs. These receptors all stem from a woman aged 35 to 49 in good health. Some clones in this sample may be carry-over from other donors' samples. CDR3s include the opening cysteine and the closing phenylalanine or tryptophan. A D gene is named only where the DNA matches it firmly. Not every row has a clone size; where given, it reads once, few, many or a size class.

>.|.|TRBJ2-7|TRBV29-1
TGCAGCGGGGGGGACGCCGGAGGGTACGAGCAGTACTTC
CSGGDAGGYEQYF
>TRBD2|.|TRBJ2-2|TRBV19
TGTGCCACTCAGGGGGGGACTAGCGGGAGAAGGACCGGGGAGCTGTTTTTT
CATQGGTSGRRTGELFF
>TRBD1|.|TRBJ1-2|TRBV7-9
TGTGCCAGCAGCTTGTACGGGACAGCTTATGGCTACACCTTC
CASSLYGTAYGYTF
>TRBD1|.|TRBJ1-1|TRBV9
TGTGCCAGCTCCTCGGGACAGTCGCTTACTGAAGCTTTCTTT
CASSSGQSLTEAFF
>TRBD1|.|TRBJ2-1|TRBV9
TGTGCCAGCAGCGTAGTATCAGGGGGCCGGGTTGAGCAGTTCTTC
CASSVVSGGRVEQFF
>.|.|TRBJ2-7|TRBV7-2
TGTGCCAGCAGCCTACAGGGCAGGAGCTCCTACGAGCAGTACTTC
CASSLQGRSSYEQYF
>TRBD1|.|TRBJ1-2|TRBV5-1
TGCGCCAGCAGCCAGGGACAGCCGAATTCCTATGGCTACACCTTC
CASSQGQPNSYGYTF
>.|.|TRBJ1-3|TRBV28
TGTGCCAGCAGTACTGGGTTCTCTGGAAACACCATATATTTT
CASSTGFSGNTIYF
>TRBD1|.|TRBJ1-2|TRBV11-2
TGTGCCAGCAGCGCCCGACAGGGGAGGTTTGGCTACACCTTC
CASSARQGRFGYTF
>.|.|TRBJ1-1|TRBV6-4
TGTGCCAGCACCCACGAGTTATTTCGGGAAGCTTTCTTT
CASTHELFREAFF
>.|.|TRBJ2-6|TRBV21-1
TGTGCCAGCAGCAAAGCTGGGTCTGGGGCCAACGTCCTGACTTTC
CASSKAGSGANVLTF
>.|.|TRBJ1-2|TRBV27
TGTGCCAGTAGGCCCTGGACGATGGGACAAGATGGCTACACCTTC
CASRPWTMGQDGYTF
>.|.|TRBJ2-7|TRBV9
TGTGCCAGCAGCCCGAGGGACGGCACCTACGAGCAGTACTTC
CASSPRDGTYEQYF
>.|.|TRBJ2-7|TRBV5-4
TGTGCCAGCAGCTTGGAGGCTCACTCCTACGAGCAGTACTTC
CASSLEAHSYEQYF
>.|.|TRBJ2-1|TRBV7-8
TGTGCCAGCAGCCTGGTGGGGGGATGGGGCCATGAGCAGTTCTTC
CASSLVGGWGHEQFF
>TRBD2|.|TRBJ2-2|TRBV4-1
TGCGCCAGCAGCCAAAGGGGACTAGCGGGAGGGCCGAACACCGGGGAGCTGTTTTTT
CASSQRGLAGGPNTGELFF
>.|.|TRBJ2-6|TRBV30
TGTGCCTGGAGTAGACAGGCTGGGGCCAACGTCCTGACTTTC
CAWSRQAGANVLTF
>.|.|TRBJ1-1|TRBV6-4
TGTGCCAGCAGTGCGGCGGGAGGCTCGGACACTGAAGCTTTCTTT
CASSAAGGSDTEAFF
>TRBD1|.|TRBJ2-2|TRBV2
TGTGCCAGCAGTGAAACTGGGACAGGGAACACCGGGGAGCTGTTTTTT
CASSETGTGNTGELFF
>TRBD1|.|TRBJ1-4|TRBV5-1
TGCGCCAGCAGCCTGACAGGGGCGGGGGAAAAACTGTTTTTT
CASSLTGAGEKLFF
>TRBD2|.|TRBJ2-1|TRBV5-1
TGCGCCAGCAGCCCGGGGACTAGCGGGAGGAGAAATGAGCAGTTCTTC
CASSPGTSGRRNEQFF
>TRBD1|.|TRBJ2-7|TRBV29-1
TGCAGCGTTACCGGGACAGACTCCCACGAGCAGTACTTC
CSVTGTDSHEQYF
>.|once|TRBJ2-5|TRBV5-1
TGCGCCAGCAGCCTGAATATTGAAGAGACCCAGTACTTC
CASSLNIEETQYF
>TRBD2|.|TRBJ2-7|TRBV2
TGTGCCAGCAGTTACGGGACTAGCCACTACGAGCAGTACTTC
CASSYGTSHYEQYF
>.|.|TRBJ2-3|TRBV11-2
TGTGCCAGCAGCTTTAGGGGGGGTATGGGCACAGATACGCAGTATTTT
CASSFRGGMGTDTQYF
>.|.|TRBJ1-4|TRBV30
TGTGCCTGGAGTGTCGGGTCACCAGAAAAACTGTTTTTT
CAWSVGSPEKLFF
>.|few|TRBJ1-2|TRBV5-4
TGTGCCAGCAGCTGGAAAGGGGCTAACTATGGCTACACCTTC
CASSWKGANYGYTF
>.|once|TRBJ2-5|TRBV29-1
TGCAGCGTCGGACAGCCCCAAGAGACCCAGTACTTC
CSVGQPQETQYF
>TRBD2|.|TRBJ2-3|TRBV19
TGTGCCAGTAGTACCGGGACTAGCGGCCATACGCAGTATTTT
CASSTGTSGHTQYF
>.|.|TRBJ1-4|TRBV14
TGTGCCAGCAGCACTGGGGGACATTCTAATGAAAAACTGTTTTTT
CASSTGGHSNEKLFF
>TRBD1|.|TRBJ2-7|TRBV28
TGTGCCAGCAGTTTACGACAGGGGACCTACGAGCAGTACTTC
CASSLRQGTYEQYF
>.|once|TRBJ1-5|TRBV27
TGTGCCAGCAGTTTATACGCCGGTAGCAATCAGCCCCAGCATTTT
CASSLYAGSNQPQHF
>.|.|TRBJ2-1|TRBV28
TGTGCCAGCAGTCCCCCTTTGACCTCGGGTGAGCAGTTCTTC
CASSPPLTSGEQFF
>TRBD1|.|TRBJ2-7|TRBV23-1
TGCGCCAGCAGGACAGGGGGCAAAGGCTACGAGCAGTACTTC
CASRTGGKGYEQYF
>TRBD2|.|TRBJ2-5|TRBV9
TGTGCCAGCAGCGTAGGCGCAGCGGGAGGGCCAAGGCAAGAGACCCAGTACTTC
CASSVGAAGGPRQETQYF
>TRBD2|.|TRBJ2-3|TRBV2
TGTGCCAGCAGGGGAGGGTGGTCAGATACGCAGTATTTT
CASRGGWSDTQYF
>.|.|TRBJ2-2|TRBV5-1
TGCGCCAGCAGCTTGGGACAGAACACCGGGGAGCTGTTTTTT
CASSLGQNTGELFF
>TRBD1|.|TRBJ2-1|TRBV29-1
TGCAGCTTCGGACAGGGCAACTCCTACAATGAGCAGTTCTTC
CSFGQGNSYNEQFF
>.|.|TRBJ2-1|TRBV14
TGTGCCAGCAGCCGCCCAGGGACCCTCTCCTACAATGAGCAGTTCTTC
CASSRPGTLSYNEQFF
>TRBD2|.|TRBJ2-1|TRBV6-5
TGTGCCAGCATGGGGAGCGGGAGTTATGAGCAGTTCTTC
CASMGSGSYEQFF
>.|.|TRBJ2-3|TRBV4-1
TGCGCCAGCAGCCAAGCGGGGGGCGGGAGCACAGATACGCAGTATTTT
CASSQAGGGSTDTQYF
>.|.|TRBJ2-6|TRBV27
TGTGCCAGCAGCTCCCGGACTGGGGCCAACGTCCTGACTTTC
CASSSRTGANVLTF
>.|.|TRBJ1-3|TRBV30
TGTGCCTTAGGGGCAGACCTGAGCTCTGGAAACACCATATATTTT
CALGADLSSGNTIYF